This T cell receptor beta chain was captured by sequencing in a study of spatial heterogeneity in lung cancer. Study-wide background: Around 68 TRACERx patients with early, untreated non-small cell lung cancer donated samples. PBMC samples from follow-up, when available, were sequenced at a median of roughly two years post-resection.

About this clonotype: Its antigen is unidentified.

Regarding time point: blood at routine non-recurrence follow-up after resection. Tumor, nontumor lung or frozen PBMC supplied whole RNA that was sequenced unsorted. Study conclusions and caveats: Relative to follow-up, resection was when ubiquitous expanded tumor TCRs appeared more in blood.

Each CDR3 protein is one row after TCRdb ran MiXCR on the 5' RACE reads. In the table there are roughly 29,000 distinct CDR3 sequences, approximately 5.1% of which are singletons. The sample consisted of PBMCs, taken at follow-up. The clonotype originates from a female donor with early-stage non-small cell lung cancer.

The CDR3 reads CASSQKDGGRTEAFF. CDR3 nucleotide sequence: TGTGCCAGCAGCCAAAAGGATGGGGGGAGGACTGAAGCTTTCTTT. This sequence joins TRBV4-2 and TRBJ1-1; tentative D call: TRBD1 (5 bases). The CDR3 extends over 15 amino acids. Deletions cut 2 bases from V and 5 bases from J, with 15 bases between. Germline V gene data show CDR1 as LGHNA and CDR2 as YNFKEQ.